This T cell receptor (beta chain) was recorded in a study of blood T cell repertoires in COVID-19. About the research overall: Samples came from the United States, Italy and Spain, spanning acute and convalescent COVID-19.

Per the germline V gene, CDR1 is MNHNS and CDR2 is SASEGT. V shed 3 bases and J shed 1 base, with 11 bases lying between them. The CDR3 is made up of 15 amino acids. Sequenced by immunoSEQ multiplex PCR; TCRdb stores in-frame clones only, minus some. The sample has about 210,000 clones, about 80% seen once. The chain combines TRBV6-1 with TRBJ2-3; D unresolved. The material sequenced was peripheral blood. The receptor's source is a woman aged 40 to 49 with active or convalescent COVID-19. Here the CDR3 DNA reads TGTGCCAGCAGTGATCCTTTTCGGGGCACAGATACGCAGTATTTT. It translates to CASSDPFRGTDTQYF.